The 2 T cell receptor beta chains given below trace back to one sample, sequenced in a study of cytomegalovirus exposure and HLA in healthy donors. This PCR relied on a set of 60 Vbeta primers and 13 Jbeta primers. The repertoire was sequenced with immunoSEQ multiplex PCR; TCRdb's copy has only in-frame clones and lacks some. The table lists approximately 41,000 clones, about 84% of them singletons. The sample comprised PBMCs. Receptors originate from a man in his fifties or sixties in good health and CMV-seronegative.

The chain is built from TRBV19 and TRBJ2-1; D ambiguous. V lost 5 bases and J 5 bases, leaving 19 bases between the germline ends. This CDR3 has 16 amino acids. CDR1 is LNHDA and CDR2 is SQIVND in the germline V gene (reference sequence). Here the CDR3 DNA reads TGTGCCAGTAGTTCCTACCTCGGTATGTTTGACAATGAGCAGTTCTTC. Protein: CASSSYLGMFDNEQFF.

The chain combines TRBV28 with TRBJ2-2, with 10 bases identical to TRBD2. V shed 6 bases and J 5 bases; nucleotides not matched to a gene: 6. From germline, CDR1 is MDHEN and CDR2 SYDVKM. The CDR3 is made up of 15 amino acids. CDR3 nucleotide sequence: TGTGCCAGCAGAAGCGGGAGGGCCGGTACCGGGGAGCTGTTTTTT. It specifies CASRSGRAGTGELFF.